This T cell receptor beta chain was identified during a study of T cells in Graves' hyperthyroidism and ophthalmopathy (dated by TCRdb to the late 2010s). At the level of the whole study: Peripheral blood samples were taken at initial diagnosis, before any treatment was given. Whether ophthalmopathy could be predicted prospectively was tested in an independent validation cohort made up of about 18 hyperthyroidism patients plus 17 patients who later progressed to ophthalmopathy. After blood sampling, hyperthyroidism patients were treated with methimazole at a starting dose of 30 mg daily, and ophthalmopathy patients were treated with high-dose intravenous methylprednisolone. TCR V-J signatures able to tell the groups apart were searched for in a discovery cohort of around 95 patients, of whom more than 40 had Graves' ophthalmopathy and 57 had stable Graves' hyperthyroidism. The approximately 95 discovery patients were divided at random into training and test sets in a 7:3 ratio. TCR Vbeta CDR3 sequencing of 130 to 150 peripheral blood samples (about 45 ophthalmopathy, 75 hyperthyroidism and roughly 17 progressor patients) is reported in the paper. Thyroid tissue and blood T-cell repertoires from more than 5 Graves' hyperthyroidism patients were also compared in the study. Beyond this particular receptor, the publication reports: In cross-validation, a model built on a 13 V-J signature told ophthalmopathy apart from stable hyperthyroidism with approximately 90% sensitivity and around 81% specificity, and in testing the same model reached 80%/75%. In validation, progression to ophthalmopathy was predicted by the model with roughly 71% sensitivity and approximately 78% specificity, a median of about 6.8 months before onset. Most expanded thyroid clonotypes (frequency above 0.001) were also found in blood, which suggests that blood repertoires may mirror thyroid immune responses. No statistical method was used to set the sample size in advance, and investigators knew the group allocation.

Ophthalmopathy patients had moderately to severely active disease, with a Clinical Activity Score of 3 or more, a NOSPECS grade of 4 or more, and a disease duration of less than 3 months. The study excluded patients with uncontrolled infections, other autoimmune diseases, pregnancy or lactation. Diagnoses relied on clinical symptoms, serum thyroxine and TRAb, thyroid ultrasound and orbital computed tomography. PBMCs were separated from around 9.1 ml of fresh peripheral blood using Ficoll-Paque density gradient centrifugation. Trizol reagent was used to extract total RNA, and RNA quality was then checked on an Agilent 2100 Bioanalyzer. The CDR3 covers 15 residues, taking in both the cysteine and the phenylalanine. The entry retains the CDR3 DNA only, 45 bases that are in frame from base 1. V is pared back by 3 bases and J by 0 bases, with 12 bases lying between the germline termini. In the germline V gene, CDR1 corresponds to SGHRS and CDR2 to YFSETQ.

Amplification of TCR beta CDR3 regions was carried out from RNA transcripts. A first-round RT-PCR of the TCR CDR3 used the HTBI primer set with the Qiagen OneStep RT-PCR kit. Libraries were constructed in a second round of multiplex PCR, after which size selection and purification were carried out. The libraries were sequenced on an Illumina HiSeq2000 using paired-end 100 bp reads. The authors' analysis ran thus. SOAPnuke was used to process the raw data, with reads discarded if the reads contained adapters or uncalled bases, had a mean Phred below 15, or lacked an exact constant-primer or identifier match. High-quality paired reads were merged with COPE v1.2.5, and unique nucleotide sequences were defined as clonotypes. MiTCR v1.1 was used to align the clonotypes against IMGT TRBV, TRBD and TRBJ reference segments. The analysis included only V-J combinations with a frequency above 0.0001, which together covered around 99% of the repertoires. A TCS score was defined as the ratio between F50 (clonal expansion) and ExV (chaos), using BLOSUM62-based TCRdist between CDR3 peptides within each V-J. Welch's t-statistics and random forest reduced around 550 V-J features to 13, which were used in a naive Bayes classifier (R e1071). TCRdb trimmed public reads at Q25 via fastp, called clones via MiXCR and kept in-frame beta chains. Entries are consolidated by CDR3 protein sequence, retaining the most common genes and DNA. TCRdb's processing, not the authors', yielded these V and J calls. The sample table shows 560,000 or so distinct CDR3 sequences, and 15% to 20% are seen once. Less than 55% of the sample comes from the top ten.

This clonotype was detected ten times or more. The clone's antigen remains unknown. Base-call qualities are not available, and no considerably larger clone is one nucleotide away. The sequence is built from TRBV5-1 and TRBJ1-1; the D region possibly corresponds to TRBD1 (5 bases align). This sequence originates from a man between 40 and 49 years old with Graves' ophthalmopathy. Specimen: blood. The DNA reads as follows: TGCGCCAGCAGCTACCGCGGGGCGATGAACACTGAAGCTTTCTTT. This codes for CASSYRGAMNTEAFF.